Below, 10 T cell receptor beta chains from the same sample are listed, as sequenced in a study of identical twins. TCRdb fed the 5' RACE reads into MiXCR, producing one record per CDR3 protein. Of 1,800,000 or so distinct CDR3 sequences in the sample, around 33% were seen once. The specimen was cord blood. The receptors derive from a newborn girl in good health.

In this sample, this clonotype turned up a few times. This chain joins TRBV6-6 and TRBJ1-1; maybe TRBD1 (5 bases). V was trimmed by 5 bases and J by 3 bases, leaving 22 bases between them. This CDR3 spans 17 amino acids. Germline V gene lookup returns CDR1 MNHNY and CDR2 SVGAGI (reference sequence). CDR3 region: CASSRLGLLAADTEAFF. In nucleotides, the CDR3 is TGTGCCAGCAGTAGGTTGGGACTCCTGGCGGCGGACACTGAAGCTTTCTTT.

This clonotype was counted at least ten times. This chain joins TRBV12-3 or TRBV12-4 and TRBJ1-2, with D maybe TRBD1 (5 bases). Trimming shortened V by 6 bases and J by 4 bases, and 15 bases separated the two germline ends. This CDR3 comprises 14 residues. CDR3 coding DNA: TGTGCCAGCAGCTTGGGACCCGGGGGCTATGGCTACACCTTC. This codes for CASSLGPGGYGYTF.

This clonotype has a count of ten or more. The chain is built from TRBV25-1 and TRBJ2-3; TRBD2 might be the D (6 bases). Germline V gives CDR1 MGHDK, CDR2 SYGVNS. The ends were cut back, 1 base at V and 3 bases at J, with 17 bases in the middle. The CDR3 is 17 amino acids. CDR3 sequence (DNA): TGTGCCAGCAGTGAATTTGCGGGAAAGGGTTCTACAGATACGCAGTATTTT. This gives the protein CASSEFAGKGSTDTQYF. The whole variable domain, remainder taken from reference TRBV25-1 and TRBJ2-3, is EADIYQTPRYLVIGTGKKITLECSQTMGHDKMYWYQQDPGMELHLIHYSYGVNSTEKGDLSSESTVSRIRTEHFPLTLESARPSHTSQYLCASSEFAGKGSTDTQYFGPGTRLTVL.

This clonotype was observed a handful of times. The V call is TRBV9, the J call TRBJ2-1; the match to TRBD2 covers 9 bases. The germline gives CDR1 SGDLS, CDR2 YYNGEE. With V trimmed by 2 bases and J by 7 bases, 4 bases remained unmatched. CDR3 length: 14 residues. The CDR3, as DNA: TGTGCCAGCAGCGTGGTCCTAGCGGGAAATGAGCAGTTCTTC. The encoded protein is CASSVVLAGNEQFF.

This clonotype came up a few times. The chain is built from TRBV6-1 and TRBJ1-1; 7 bases map to TRBD1. The V segment lost 10 bases and the J segment 1 base; nucleotides outside the gene matches: 3. Germline loops: CDR1 MNHNS, CDR2 SASEGT. This CDR3 region has 12 residues. The CDR3 DNA reads TGTGCCACCTGGACAGGGAACACTGAAGCTTTCTTT. As protein: CATWTGNTEAFF.

This clonotype showed up just a few times. The rearrangement links TRBV7-9 to TRBJ2-3, with D perhaps matching TRBD1 (6 bases). Germline V gene data show CDR1 as SEHNR and CDR2 as FQNEAQ (reference sequence). Trimming removed 3 bases at V and 0 bases at J, with 13 bases between. The CDR3 runs to 16 residues. The CDR3 loop reads CASSFMGASSTDTQYF. Written as DNA, the CDR3 is TGTGCCAGCAGCTTCATGGGGGCGTCTAGCACAGATACGCAGTATTTT.

This clonotype was observed a handful of times. V is TRBV7-2 and J is TRBJ2-1; D unclear. Trimming removed 0 bases at V and 6 bases at J, with 9 bases between. Germline loops: CDR1 SGHTA, CDR2 FQGNSA. The CDR3 loop spans 14 amino acids. Here the CDR3 reads CASSLAGRANEQFF. In nucleotides, the CDR3 is TGTGCCAGCAGCTTAGCGGGAAGGGCCAATGAGCAGTTCTTC. The full variable domain, with the rest looked up from reference TRBV7-2 and TRBJ2-1, is GAGVSQSPSNKVTEKGKDVELRCDPISGHTALYWYRQSLGQGLEFLIYFQGNSAPDKSGLPSDRFSAERTGGSVSTLTIQRTQQEDSAVYLCASSLAGRANEQFFGPGTRLTVL.

V gene TRBV20-1 combines with J gene TRBJ1-2, with D possibly TRBD1 on 6 matching bases. Deletions cut 1 base from V and 4 bases from J, with 10 bases between. This CDR3 has 13 amino acids. The germline CDR1 and CDR2 sequences are DFQATT and SNEGSKA (reference sequence). Written as DNA, the CDR3 is TGCAGTGCTAGAGCCAGGGGAGTCTATGGCTACACCTTC. Its protein is CSARARGVYGYTF.

Regarding this clonotype: A read error may explain this, as a much larger clone is one base away. The chain carries TRBV29-1 and TRBJ2-5; TRBD2 matches 8 bases. The J call is in doubt because the DNA end fits TRBJ2-4 better. Germline V gene lookup returns CDR1 SQVTM and CDR2 ANQGSEA. CDR3 length equals 12 residues. CDR3: CSVLTSVFIQYF. The CDR3 DNA sequence: TGCAGCGTCCTGACTAGCGTTTTCATTCAGTACTTC.

The chain couples TRBV11-2 to TRBJ2-2; possible D gene TRBD2, 6 bases. Looked up from germline, CDR1 is SGHAT and CDR2 is FQNNGV. The CDR3 covers 16 residues. V gave up 1 base and J gave up 4 bases, with 13 bases separating them. CDR3 protein: CASSLVAAGSTGELFF. Here the CDR3 DNA reads TGTGCCAGCAGCTTAGTTGCAGCGGGTAGCACCGGGGAGCTGTTTTTT.